This T cell receptor (beta chain) was profiled in a study of graft-versus-host responses after intestinal transplantation. Study-wide context: Tacrolimus plus steroids were given to all recipients for roughly three years, preceded by anti-thymocyte globulin induction. Broader study findings: Some GvH clones were seen earlier in gut or blood, suggesting intestinal origin.

Clones were sequenced by immunoSEQ multiplex PCR, and TCRdb holds only the in-frame ones, with some missing. This sample has 70,000 to 80,000 clones, with about 90% found just once. With V trimmed by 3 bases and J by 0 bases, 6 bases remained unmatched. The length of the CDR3 is 16 residues. Per the germline V gene, CDR1 is SGDLS and CDR2 is YYNGEE. This clone was seen once. The target antigen is unknown. The sequenced sample was unstimulated CD8+ T cells sorted from spleen or lymph node cells, obtained before intestinal transplant. The sequence was collected from a human donor who received an intestinal transplant. This sequence joins TRBV9 and TRBJ2-3, with 8 bases identical to TRBD2. CDR3 DNA sequence: TGTGCCAGCAGCGGTCACGGGGGGGGGAGCACAGATACGCAGTATTTT. This sequence encodes CASSGHGGGSTDTQYF.